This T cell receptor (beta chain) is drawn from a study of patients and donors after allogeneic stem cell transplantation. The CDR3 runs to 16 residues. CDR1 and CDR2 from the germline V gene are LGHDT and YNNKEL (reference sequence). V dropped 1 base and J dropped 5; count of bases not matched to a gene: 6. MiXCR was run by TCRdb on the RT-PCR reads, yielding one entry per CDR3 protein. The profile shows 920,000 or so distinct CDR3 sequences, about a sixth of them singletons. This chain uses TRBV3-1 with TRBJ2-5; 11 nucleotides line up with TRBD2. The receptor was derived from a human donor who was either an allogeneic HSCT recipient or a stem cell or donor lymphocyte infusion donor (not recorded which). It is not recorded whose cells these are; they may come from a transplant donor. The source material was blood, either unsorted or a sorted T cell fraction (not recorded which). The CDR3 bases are TGTGCCAGCAGCCAAGTGATGGCTAGCGGGAGGGAGACCCAGTACTTC. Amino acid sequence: CASSQVMASGRETQYF.